This T cell receptor beta chain was obtained from a study of T cells in Graves' hyperthyroidism and ophthalmopathy (dated by TCRdb to between 2019 and 2020). Some background on the complete study: Peripheral blood samples were taken at the time of initial diagnosis, prior to any treatment. A discovery cohort of approximately 100 patients, approximately 45 with Graves' ophthalmopathy and 55 to 60 with stable Graves' hyperthyroidism, was used to find distinguishing TCR V-J signatures. Prospective prediction of ophthalmopathy was tested in an independent validation cohort consisting of 18 hyperthyroidism patients and approximately 16 patients who later progressed to ophthalmopathy. The roughly 91 discovery patients were randomly divided into training and test sets at a 7:3 ratio. In six Graves' hyperthyroidism patients, the study also compared T-cell repertoires from thyroid tissue with T-cell repertoires from blood. After sampling, hyperthyroidism patients received methimazole starting at 30 mg daily, and ophthalmopathy patients received high-dose intravenous methylprednisolone. TCR Vbeta CDR3 sequencing of approximately 140 peripheral blood samples (more than 40 ophthalmopathy, over 70 hyperthyroidism and roughly 17 progressor patients) is reported in the paper.

Details on this clonotype: There is no known antigen for this receptor. No base quality values were provided; no much bigger clone lies one nucleotide off.

CDR3 length: 15 amino acids, cysteine to phenylalanine. Of all the DNA, just the CDR3 is kept, 45 bases in frame from base 1. Here V drops 3 bases and J drops 4 bases, and the junction holds 6 bases not matched to any gene. In the germline V gene, CDR1 corresponds to MNHNS and CDR2 to SASEGT. Results and caveats for the whole study, not just this receptor: No statistical method was used to fix the sample size in advance, and group allocation was not hidden from the investigators. In cross-validation, a model built on a 13 V-J signature told ophthalmopathy apart from stable hyperthyroidism with under 90% sensitivity and about 81% specificity, and in testing the same model reached 80%/75%. Most expanded thyroid clonotypes (frequency above 0.001) were also detected in blood, a finding suggesting that blood repertoires may reflect thyroid immune responses. During validation, the model predicted progression to ophthalmopathy a median of about 5.9 months ahead of onset, with just under 71% sensitivity and 72.22% specificity.

Stable Graves' hyperthyroidism was defined as the absence of progression to ophthalmopathy over 18 months of follow-up. The hyperthyroidism patients were between 18 and 65 years old and newly diagnosed, with a disease duration of less than 2 months. Patients with uncontrolled infections, other autoimmune diseases, pregnancy or lactation were excluded. Clinical symptoms, serum thyroxine and TRAb, thyroid ultrasound, and orbital computed tomography formed the basis for the diagnoses. PBMCs were separated from roughly 10 ml of fresh peripheral blood using Ficoll-Paque density gradient centrifugation. Trizol reagent was used to extract total RNA, and RNA quality was then checked on an Agilent 2100 Bioanalyzer. The TCR beta CDR3 regions were amplified from RNA transcripts. For the first round of RT-PCR on the TCR CDR3, the HTBI primer set was used together with the Qiagen OneStep RT-PCR kit. Libraries were constructed in a second round of multiplex PCR, after which size selection and purification were performed. The libraries were sequenced on an Illumina HiSeq2000 using paired-end 100 bp reads. In the original analysis: SOAPnuke was used to process the raw data, throwing out any read that contained adapters or uncalled bases, had a mean Phred below 15, or lacked an exact constant-primer or identifier match. High-quality paired reads were merged with COPE v1.2.5, and unique nucleotide sequences were defined as clonotypes. MiTCR v1.1 was used to align clonotypes to the IMGT TRBV, TRBD and TRBJ reference segments. Analysis was restricted to V-J combinations with a frequency above 0.0001, which covered 98% to 99.2% of repertoires. The TCS score was defined as F50 (clonal expansion) divided by E x V (chaos), with BLOSUM62-based TCRdist calculated between CDR3 peptides within each V-J. Welch's t-statistics and random forest reduced around 510 V-J features to roughly 13, which were used in a naive Bayes classifier (R e1071). TCRdb redid the processing of the public reads, applying fastp at Q25 and MiXCR, and retained in-frame beta chains. Each CDR3 protein appears once, grouped with its most common genes and DNA. For this entry, the V and J calls and clone size follow TCRdb and not the study's own pipeline. The sample contains 350,000 to 400,000 distinct CDR3 sequences, over 15% of them found a single time. 3% to 4% of the sample is held by the ten biggest clonotypes.

The sequenced sample consisted of blood. The source of this sequence is a woman younger than 30 with Graves' hyperthyroidism. The chain is assembled from TRBV6-1 and TRBJ2-5; TRBD1 agrees with 9 junctional bases. The DNA sequence is given as TGTGCCAGCAGTGATAGGGGACAGGGAAGAGAGACCCAGTACTTC. Its product reads: CASSDRGQGRETQYF.